This entry lists 2 T cell receptor beta chains sequenced from one sample in a study of shared clonotypes between healthy human individuals. Profiling relied on immunoSEQ multiplex PCR, and the TCRdb table lists in-frame clones only, not all of them. The repertoire consists of about 1.1 million clones, with about 72% occurring once and the leading ten covering roughly 0.82%. Source material: memory CD4+ T cells from PBMCs. As for subset: CD45RA-negative fraction. The receptor source for this set is a man between 18 and 35 years old in good health. Some clones in this sample may be carry-over from other donors' samples.

The chain has TRBV5-1 and TRBJ2-7; D is uncertain. Trimming removed 1 base from V and 3 bases from J, with 14 bases in between. Per the germline V gene, CDR1 is SGHRS and CDR2 is YFSETQ. There are 15 residues in the CDR3. CDR3 residues: CASSLSPKGLYEQYF. CDR3 bases: TGCGCCAGCAGCTTGTCACCAAAGGGTCTCTACGAGCAGTACTTC. The full variable domain, in which reference TRBV5-1 and TRBJ2-7 provide the parts outside the CDR3, is KAGVTQTPRYLIKTRGQQVTLSCSPISGHRSVSWYQQTPGQGLQFLFEYFSETQRNKGNFPGRFSGRQFSNSRSEMNVSTLELGDSALYLCASSLSPKGLYEQYFGPGTRLTVT.

This clone was picked up a small number of times. This chain joins TRBV6-5 and TRBJ2-3; tentative D call: TRBD2 (7 bases). V was cut by 0 bases and J by 5 bases, with 12 bases left in between. Germline CDR1 and CDR2: MNHEY and SVGAGI. This CDR3 region has 15 residues. CDR3 DNA sequence: TGTGCCAGCAGTTACTCGAAGGGGGGGCGAGATACGCAGTATTTT. The encoded protein is CASSYSKGGRDTQYF.